This passage covers 14 T cell receptor beta chains from one sample sequenced in a study of cytomegalovirus exposure and HLA in healthy donors. 60 Vbeta and 13 Jbeta primers were used in PCR. Measured with immunoSEQ multiplex PCR; TCRdb has only the in-frame clones, and not every one. The sample holds about 120,000 clones, around two thirds seen once. The sample comprised PBMCs. These receptors originate from a woman aged 40-49 years in good health and CMV-seropositive.

This clone was counted between two and nine times. The chain combines TRBV9 with TRBJ2-7; 11 bases align to TRBD2. This CDR3 has 17 residues. With 3 bases clipped from V and 0 bases from J, the junction kept 8 bases outside the gene matches. CDR1 and CDR2 (germline): SGDLS, YYNGEE. DNA of the CDR3: TGTGCCAGCAGCGAGGGGACTAGCGGCCATTTCTCCTACGAGCAGTACTTC. Residues: CASSEGTSGHFSYEQYF.

This chain uses TRBV5-6 with TRBJ2-1; 8 bases match TRBD1. CDR1 and CDR2 (germline): SGHDT, YYEEEE. The CDR3 runs 14 residues. The junction had 15 bases not matched to a gene; V was cut back by 9 bases and J by 10 bases. In DNA, the CDR3 is TGTGCCACCCAGGGGGCAGGGGTAGAGCGGGAGCAGTTCTTC. Its protein product is CATQGAGVEREQFF.

The rearrangement joins TRBV27 to TRBJ2-1, with 8 bases lining up with TRBD1. The V gene's germline CDR1 is MNHEY and CDR2 SMNVEV (reference sequence). Germline trimming cut 6 bases from V and 8 bases from J; bases unmatched to any gene: 9. The CDR3 sequence is 14 residues long. CDR3 protein: CASRVLDRADEQFF. The DNA of the CDR3 is TGTGCCAGCAGGGTTCTGGACAGGGCCGATGAGCAGTTCTTC.

In its sample, this clone was seen a few times. This sequence joins TRBV7-3 and TRBJ2-2; 10 nucleotides line up with TRBD2. With 2 bases clipped from V and 0 bases from J, the junction kept 0 bases outside the gene matches. The length of the CDR3 is 16 residues. Germline-derived CDR1 and CDR2 are SGHTA and FQGTGA. The CDR3, as DNA: TGTGCCAGCAGCTTAGGGACTAGCGCGAACACCGGGGAGCTGTTTTTT. It encodes CASSLGTSANTGELFF.

DNA of the CDR3: TGTGCCAGCAGACGAGTCGGGGTCCACGAGCAGTACTTC. Its translation is CASRRVGVHEQYF. This chain links TRBV7-2 with TRBJ2-5; D perhaps matches TRBD2 (5 bases). The DNA end lines up better with TRBJ2-7; the J call may be wrong. In germline, CDR1 is SGHTA, CDR2 FQGNSA. CDR3 length: 13 residues.

This chain uses TRBV5-5 with TRBJ2-2; D might be TRBD2 (5 bases). V dropped 0 bases and J dropped 6 bases, with 15 bases sitting between them. Germline values: CDR1 SGHKS, CDR2 YYEKEE (reference sequence). The CDR3 is 16 residues long. This chain's CDR3 is CASSLGVLLGPGELFF. As DNA, the CDR3 is TGTGCCAGCAGCTTGGGTGTGTTACTAGGTCCCGGGGAGCTGTTTTTT.

Turning to this clone: Mismatch with germline at one junction end may stem from a read error. The CDR3 sequence: CSSSFGNQPQHF. In nucleotides, the CDR3 is TGTTCCAGCAGCTTCGGGAATCAGCCCCAGCATTTT. This chain joins TRBV7-9 and TRBJ1-5; D unresolved. Germline lookup yields CDR1 SEHNR and CDR2 FQNEAQ (reference sequence). This CDR3 has 12 residues.

This clone appeared a few times. This chain links TRBV30 with TRBJ2-7; D might be TRBD2 (5 bases). This CDR3 comprises 15 residues. CDR1 GTSNPN and CDR2 SVGIG come from the germline V gene (reference sequence). Between the trimmed V and J ends, which lost 3 bases and 1 base, there was a span of 16 bases. The CDR3 sequence: CAWRTGMDDSYEQYF. DNA of the CDR3: TGTGCCTGGAGGACGGGGATGGACGATTCCTACGAGCAGTACTTC.

The table lists this clone with a few counts. The gene calls are TRBV15 and TRBJ2-1; D gene uncertain. V lost 3 bases to trimming and J lost 4 bases, with 13 bases between them. The CDR3 loop spans 15 amino acids. Looked up from germline, CDR1 is LNHNV and CDR2 is YYDKDF (reference sequence). CDR3 bases: TGTGCCACCAGCAGTAGACTGGCGGAGTACAATGAGCAGTTCTTC. Its protein is CATSSRLAEYNEQFF.

This clone was seen repeatedly, ten times or more. The chain is built from TRBV30 and TRBJ2-2, with TRBD2 matching over 14 bases. The CDR3 contains 17 residues. Germline trimming cut 8 bases from V and 7 bases from J; bases unmatched to any gene: 15. The germline gives CDR1 GTSNPN, CDR2 SVGIG (reference sequence). CDR3 sequence reads: CAGSWWTSGRMGGELFF. CDR3 nucleotide sequence: TGTGCCGGAAGCTGGTGGACTAGCGGGAGGATGGGCGGGGAGCTGTTTTTT.

This clone turned up a few times. J is TRBJ1-5 and V is TRBV19; D is perhaps TRBD1 (6 bases). Deletions cut 7 bases from V and 6 bases from J, with 13 bases between. CDR1 LNHDA and CDR2 SQIVND come from the germline V gene (reference sequence). The CDR3 has 13 residues. Here the CDR3 DNA reads TGTGCCAGTACCAATGGGGGCGTTCAGCCCCAGCATTTT. Its protein product is CASTNGGVQPQHF.

Only a few counts were recorded for this clone. The V and J genes are TRBV27 and TRBJ2-1, with D possibly TRBD1 on 5 matching bases. The CDR3 runs to 15 residues. In germline, CDR1 is MNHEY, CDR2 SMNVEV (reference sequence). Deletions cut 10 bases from V and 3 bases from J, with 19 bases between. This CDR3 reads CATQGHPGRYNEQFF. The CDR3 region has the DNA TGTGCCACCCAAGGACACCCTGGTCGCTACAATGAGCAGTTCTTC.

The rearrangement links TRBV4-3 to TRBJ2-1; TRBD1 matches 7 bases. This CDR3 has 15 amino acids. Germline V gives CDR1 LGHNA, CDR2 YSLEER. The J segment lost 4 bases and the V segment lost 3 bases, leaving 6 bases of the junction unmatched. The CDR3 DNA reads TGCGCCAGCAGCCAGGGTCCGGGACAGTACAATGAGCAGTTCTTC. Its translation: CASSQGPGQYNEQFF.

The rearrangement links TRBV7-2 to TRBJ2-7; TRBD2 might be the D (6 bases). Germline V gives CDR1 SGHTA, CDR2 FQGNSA. The CDR3 has 18 residues. V was trimmed by 5 bases and J by 3 bases, leaving 26 bases between them. The CDR3 protein is CASSRRGGTGGSGYEQYF. CDR3 sequence (DNA): TGTGCCAGCAGCCGAAGGGGCGGGACCGGGGGTTCTGGCTACGAGCAGTACTTC.